Below, 18 T cell receptor beta chains from the same sample are listed, as sequenced in a study of T cells in localized non-small cell lung cancer. This table comes from immunoSEQ multiplex PCR, and its TCRdb copy is limited to in-frame clones, with some not included. The sample consists of approximately 67,000 clones, roughly 86% of them appearing once. Sequencing was performed on peripheral blood, taken before any cancer treatment. These receptors all stem from a female donor over 55 with stage I lung adenocarcinoma.

This rearrangement joins TRBV18 to TRBJ2-1; 11 bases align to TRBD2. Germline CDR1 reads KGHSH; CDR2 reads LQKENI. Germline trimming cut 2 bases from V and 7 bases from J; bases unmatched to any gene: 4. This CDR3 region has 15 residues. The CDR3 protein is CASSPGTSGGNEQFF. For the CDR3, the DNA is TGTGCCAGCTCACCAGGGACTAGCGGTGGTAATGAGCAGTTCTTC.

The chain has TRBV27 and TRBJ2-2; 9 positions agree with TRBD1. The length of the CDR3 is 17 residues. Germline V gene lookup returns CDR1 MNHEY and CDR2 SMNVEV (reference sequence). The junction had 13 bases not matched to a gene; V was cut back by 5 bases and J by 6 bases. CDR3 loop: CASSPYPRRDRAGELFF. The CDR3 DNA follows: TGTGCCAGCAGTCCGTACCCCCGCCGGGACAGGGCCGGGGAGCTGTTTTTT.

This chain links TRBV2 with TRBJ2-5; 7 nucleotides line up with TRBD1. Looked up from germline, CDR1 is SNHLY and CDR2 is FYNNEI. V lost 6 bases to trimming and J lost 5 bases; unmatched junction nucleotides: 6. This CDR3 comprises 13 residues. CDR3 sequence (DNA): TGTGCCAGCAGCGCCGACAGGGCGGAGACCCAGTACTTC. Its translation is CASSADRAETQYF.

V and J are TRBV5-6 and TRBJ2-2; possibly TRBD2 for D (5 bases). Germline V gene lookup returns CDR1 SGHDT and CDR2 YYEEEE. Trimming shortened V by 7 bases and J by 3 bases, and 19 bases separated the two germline ends. This CDR3 region has 16 residues. DNA for the CDR3: TGTGCCAGCCGATCGGACTCTAGCCGGCACACCGGGGAGCTGTTTTTT. Its protein is CASRSDSSRHTGELFF.

This chain connects TRBV5-6 to TRBJ2-1, with 8 bases identical to TRBD2. The V segment lost 0 bases and the J segment 2 bases; nucleotides outside the gene matches: 4. The V gene's germline CDR1 is SGHDT and CDR2 YYEEEE. The CDR3 totals 16 residues. CDR3 coding DNA: TGTGCCAGCAGCTTGGTAGGTAGCGGGACCTACAATGAGCAGTTCTTC. It translates to CASSLVGSGTYNEQFF.

V and J are TRBV5-6 and TRBJ1-5; D call uncertain. Germline CDR1 SGHDT, CDR2 YYEEEE. With 2 bases removed from V and 6 bases from J, the gap between germline ends came to 15 bases. The CDR3 sequence is 15 residues long. The CDR3 region is CASSFWGFATQPQHF. CDR3 coding DNA: TGTGCCAGCAGCTTTTGGGGTTTCGCTACTCAGCCCCAGCATTTT.

The gene calls are TRBV2 and TRBJ2-7; 11 bases match TRBD1. V was clipped by 1 base and J by 2 bases; unmatched bases: 7. Germline-derived CDR1 and CDR2 are SNHLY and FYNNEI. The CDR3 contains 17 residues. The CDR3 DNA follows: TGTGCCAGCAGTGAAGGTGGGACAGGGGGACCAACCTACGAGCAGTACTTC. This gives the protein CASSEGGTGGPTYEQYF.

This sequence joins TRBV7-3 and TRBJ2-1; maybe TRBD2 (5 bases). The CDR3 has 14 amino acids. V gave up 2 bases and J gave up 9 bases, with 14 bases separating them. Germline V gene sequence: CDR1 SGHTA, CDR2 FQGTGA. CDR3 residues: CASSLAGPKSEQFF. The DNA of the CDR3 is TGTGCCAGCAGCTTAGCGGGCCCTAAGAGTGAGCAGTTCTTC.

The J gene is TRBJ1-1, the V gene TRBV7-2; 11 bases agree with TRBD1. Germline V CDR1 and CDR2: SGHTA, FQGNSA. This CDR3 region has 19 residues. V lost 5 bases, J lost 3 bases, and 17 bases stayed unmatched. CDR3 region: CASSTRLGTGGSGDTEAFF. CDR3 coding DNA: TGTGCCAGCAGCACCCGTTTAGGGACAGGGGGATCGGGGGACACTGAAGCTTTCTTT.

J is TRBJ1-2 and V is TRBV6-5; maybe TRBD1 (5 bases). The CDR3 is 15 amino acids. V was cut by 4 bases and J by 1 base, with 13 bases left in between. Germline V gene sequence: CDR1 MNHEY, CDR2 SVGAGI. In DNA form, the CDR3 reads TGTGCCAGCAGTTCATCGGGACGTCGTAACTATGGCTACACCTTC. Protein sequence: CASSSSGRRNYGYTF.

In its sample, this clone was seen once. The V gene is TRBV27, the J gene TRBJ2-5; D unclear. The CDR3 runs to 12 residues. The V gene's germline CDR1 is MNHEY and CDR2 SMNVEV (reference sequence). V was clipped by 5 bases and J by 5 bases, with 9 bases between them. The CDR3 DNA is TGTGCCAGCAGTAGTCTGGGTGAGACCCAGTACTTC. As protein: CASSSLGETQYF.

This chain links TRBV2 with TRBJ2-7; 8 bases are shared with TRBD2. The J segment lost 1 base and the V segment lost 10 bases, leaving 6 bases of the junction unmatched. This CDR3 comprises 13 residues. The germline V gene has CDR1 SNHLY and CDR2 FYNNEI. This CDR3 is CATATSVSYEQYF. CDR3 nucleotide sequence: TGTGCCACCGCGACTAGCGTTTCCTACGAGCAGTACTTC.

The V and J genes are TRBV10-1 and TRBJ2-3; D unresolved. Germline V gives CDR1 WNHNN, CDR2 SYGVQD (reference sequence). The germline V and J ends were trimmed by 6 bases and 0 bases, with 10 bases remaining between them. The CDR3 runs 14 residues. This CDR3 is CASSPSTSTDTQYF. The DNA for the CDR3 is TGCGCCAGCAGCCCCTCCACAAGCACAGATACGCAGTATTTT.

V and J are TRBV9 and TRBJ2-7; TRBD2 matches at 9 bases. This CDR3 comprises 14 residues. V gave up 2 bases and J gave up 2 bases; unmatched junction bases: 2. The germline V gene encodes CDR1 SGDLS and CDR2 YYNGEE. The CDR3 DNA sequence: TGTGCCAGCAGCGTGCTAGCGGGACCCTACGAGCAGTACTTC. The encoded protein is CASSVLAGPYEQYF.

The chain couples TRBV19 to TRBJ2-7; D uncertain. The germline V gene encodes CDR1 LNHDA and CDR2 SQIVND (reference sequence). The CDR3 spans 13 residues. Trimming cost V 5 bases and J 3 bases, with 11 bases left between them. This chain's CDR3 is CASSFRVGYEQYF. In DNA form, the CDR3 reads TGTGCCAGTAGTTTCCGGGTCGGCTACGAGCAGTACTTC.

The J gene is TRBJ1-1, the V gene TRBV19, with D uncertain. The length of the CDR3 is 11 residues. Germline CDR1 reads LNHDA; CDR2 reads SQIVND (reference sequence). With 6 bases removed from V and 4 bases from J, the gap between germline ends came to 6 bases. The CDR3: CASSRRTEAFF. The DNA for the CDR3 is TGTGCCAGTAGCCGGCGCACTGAAGCTTTCTTT.

There are a few counts of this clone. V and J are TRBV5-1 and TRBJ2-5, with no clear D. Germline V gene lookup returns CDR1 SGHRS and CDR2 YFSETQ. Trimming took 0 bases from V and 7 from J, leaving 16 bases between them. The CDR3 extends over 15 amino acids. The CDR3 DNA sequence: TGCGCCAGCAGCTTGGCCCGGGCAGGTCCAGGGACCCAGTACTTC. Encoded protein: CASSLARAGPGTQYF.

CDR3 loop: CASSDQNGSDTQYF. CDR3 DNA: TGTGCCAGCAGTGACCAAAACGGGTCCGATACGCAGTATTTT. This chain joins TRBV6-6 and TRBJ2-3; D gene uncertain. Germline values: CDR1 MNHNY, CDR2 SVGAGI (reference sequence). V lost 5 bases, J lost 6 bases, and 15 bases lay in between. The CDR3 has 14 residues.